This entry features one TCR beta chain sequence. This entry belongs to a study of OX40 agonist ivuxolimab in advanced cancers. Clones were read by immunoSEQ multiplex PCR, and TCRdb kept only the in-frame ones, dropping some. There are around 75,000 clones in the sample; 88% occur only once, and 2% to 2.5% lies in the top ten. The V and J ends lost 3 bases and 0 bases, in that order; junction bases with no gene match: 6. Germline CDR1 reads KGHSH; CDR2 reads LQKENI. This CDR3 comprises 17 residues. The material sequenced was CD4+ or CD8+ T cells sorted from blood, taken in a trial of the OX40 agonist ivuxolimab. The chain carries TRBV18 and TRBJ2-4; 9 bases agree with TRBD1. This sequence originates from an adult with an advanced solid tumor such as melanoma, head and neck, liver or kidney cancer. The CDR3, as DNA: TGTGCCAGCTCACCTACACAGGGGGCTCTAGCCAAAAACATTCAGTACTTC. Protein product: CASSPTQGALAKNIQYF. Complete variable domain (other parts from reference TRBV18 and TRBJ2-4): NAGVMQNPRHLVRRRGQEARLRCSPMKGHSHVYWYRQLPEEGLKFMVYLQKENIIDESGMPKERFSAEFPKEGPSILRIQQVVRGDSAAYFCASSPTQGALAKNIQYFGAGTRLSVL.